These T cell receptor beta chains were read from a single sample in a study of kidney transplant recipient with SARS-CoV-2 infection. TCRdb passed the reads through MiXCR, listing each CDR3 protein once. This table holds under 250,000 distinct CDR3 sequences, about 30% found once. The material was a blood sample, obtained at baseline and on roughly day 110 from a kidney transplant recipient. These receptors were obtained from a male patient in his 30s who had COVID-19 and was a kidney transplant recipient. T cells may partly derive from the graft donor. The CDR3 runs from the conserved cysteine through the conserved F or W. A D gene is named only where the DNA matches it firmly. The size entry is marked missing in some rows and otherwise reads once, few, many or a size class.

>few|TRBJ2-1|TRBV29-1|.
TGCAGCGTTGACTTCGACGGACACAATGAGCAGTTCTTC
CSVDFDGHNEQFF
>many|TRBJ1-1|TRBV29-1|.
TGCAGCGTCCGGGATCCGGGGACTGAAGCTTTCTTT
CSVRDPGTEAFF
>many|TRBJ2-3|TRBV6-5|.
TGTGCCAGCAGTTACTCAGTCTACACAGATACGCAGTATTTT
CASSYSVYTDTQYF
>many|TRBJ2-1|TRBV7-9|TRBD2
TGTGCCAGCAGCCCCACTAGCGGGAGTACCTACAATGAGCAGTTCTTC
CASSPTSGSTYNEQFF
>many|TRBJ1-6|TRBV9|.
TGTGCCAGCAGCGTATCGGGCAGGGGAAATTCACCCCTCCACTTT
CASSVSGRGNSPLHF
>few|TRBJ1-3|TRBV6-5|.
TGTGCCAGCAGTGCCCTGACGCGGGTCTCTGGAAACACCATATATTTT
CASSALTRVSGNTIYF
>.|TRBJ2-5|TRBV3-1|.
TGTGCCAGCAGCCAAGCAGGCGTGGGAGCAGGCGGCGAGACCCAGTACTTC
CASSQAGVGAGGETQYF
>many|TRBJ2-1|TRBV19|TRBD1
TGTGCCAGTAGTAGATCCGGGACAGGGACGAATGAGCAGTTCTTC
CASSRSGTGTNEQFF
>many|TRBJ1-3|TRBV5-3|TRBD1
TGTGCCAGAAGCCTAGGACAGGGTTGGAGAAACACCATATATTTT
CARSLGQGWRNTIYF
>many|TRBJ1-6|TRBV7-2|.
TGTGCCAGCAGCTTTACAGGGACGGATTCACCCCTCCACTTT
CASSFTGTDSPLHF
>few|TRBJ2-1|TRBV30|TRBD2
TGTGCCTGGCAGACTAGCGGCCCCTACAATGAGCAGTTCTTC
CAWQTSGPYNEQFF
>many|TRBJ2-2|TRBV5-4|TRBD1
TGTGCCAGCAGCCCAGCCCCGGGACAGGGGGTATCCGGGGAGCTGTTTTTT
CASSPAPGQGVSGELFF
>.|TRBJ2-5|TRBV19|.
TGTGCCAGTAGTATAAATTCGGGACGGACACAAGAGACCCAGTACTTC
CASSINSGRTQETQYF
>.|TRBJ1-5|TRBV6-2/TRBV6-3|.
TGTGCCAGCAGGACGGGACACAGCAATCAGCCCCAGCATTTT
CASRTGHSNQPQHF
>many|TRBJ1-3|TRBV10-3|.
TGTGCCATCACCCAGACAGAGGGACTAGGAAACACCATATATTTT
CAITQTEGLGNTIYF
>many|TRBJ2-2|TRBV11-3|.
TGTGCCAGCAGCTTTGGGTTTCCGAACACCGGGGAGCTGTTTTTT
CASSFGFPNTGELFF
>.|TRBJ2-1|TRBV7-3|TRBD2
TGTGCCAGCAGCGGATTAGCGGGGCCCTACAATGAGCAGTTCTTC
CASSGLAGPYNEQFF